This TCR beta chain emerged from a study of CD8 T cells in ankylosing spondylitis. At least ten counts were recorded for this clonotype. Its antigen is undetermined. General study results and limits: Reactive arthritis synovial fluid and blood were previously reported to contain some motif variants. Disease-linked clones were found to be CD8+ and relatively rare in peripheral blood. According to the report, clones linked to the disease were significantly enriched in matched synovial fluid samples taken from ankylosing spondylitis patients. Ankylosing spondylitis blood appeared to be characterized by a TCR beta motif of roughly eight highly homologous variants.

The trim removed 5 bases at V and 3 bases at J, leaving 8 bases unmatched. The V gene's germline CDR1 is DFQATT and CDR2 SNEGSKA (reference sequence). The CDR3 extends over 15 amino acids. Scientists made TCR beta libraries using quantitative 5'-RACE with molecular barcodes. TCRdb redid the calling of the 5' RACE reads with MiXCR, one entry per CDR3 protein. This table holds more than 500,000 distinct CDR3 sequences, about 5.2% found once. This TCR came from a male donor with ankylosing spondylitis. The sequenced sample consisted of blood, either unsorted or a sorted T cell fraction (not recorded which). The rearrangement links TRBV20-1 to TRBJ2-5; 11 bases agree with TRBD2. The CDR3 loop is CSAPRSGRAEETQYF. The CDR3 nucleotides are TGCAGTGCTCCGCGTAGCGGGAGGGCGGAAGAGACCCAGTACTTC.